This T cell receptor (beta chain) originates from a study of OX40 agonist ivuxolimab in advanced cancers. The assay was immunoSEQ multiplex PCR, and TCRdb's table has in-frame clones only and misses some. The table records 34,000 or so clones, roughly 79% of them present only once. This clone was observed once. Relative to the germline gene, one junction end is altered; a read error may explain this. CDR1 and CDR2 from the germline V gene are SGHRS and YFSETQ. This CDR3 is 16 amino acids long. The V and J genes are TRBV5-1 and TRBJ2-5; 8 bases map to TRBD2. Sequences were derived from CD4+ or CD8+ T cells sorted from blood, sampled in a trial of the OX40 agonist ivuxolimab. The origin of this receptor is an adult with an advanced solid tumor such as melanoma, head and neck, liver or kidney cancer. CDR3 protein: CASRFGLASYQETQYF. CDR3 nucleotide sequence: TGCGCCAGCCGCTTCGGACTAGCCTCGTACCAAGAGACCCAGTACTTC.